The source of this T cell receptor (beta chain) is a study of glioma-infiltrating T cells after dendritic cell vaccination. Across the whole study: At biweekly intervals, patients got three intradermal dendritic cell vaccine injections.

The time point is: after dendritic cell vaccination, including at tumor progression/relapse. Generated by immunoSEQ multiplex PCR, the TCRdb table keeps only in-frame clones and is missing some. The repertoire holds approximately 62,000 clones, with 86% as singletons. Germline CDR1 and CDR2: MNHNS and SASEGT. CDR3 length: 13 amino acids. Trimming removed 8 bases from V and 0 bases from J, with 11 bases in between. This sequence originates from a human donor with glioblastoma. The sample consisted of blood, taken after dendritic cell vaccination. The rearrangement uses TRBV6-1 and TRBJ2-7, with D perhaps matching TRBD2 (5 bases). DNA of the CDR3: TGTGCCAGCGGGAGCACGAGCTCCTACGAGCAGTACTTC. The encoded protein is CASGSTSSYEQYF.